The 29 T cell receptor beta chains below come from one sample, sequenced in a study of blood T cell repertoires in COVID-19. The table came from immunoSEQ multiplex PCR; TCRdb's copy has only in-frame clones and leaves some out. The repertoire has some 340,000 clones, more than 90% of them found once; the top ten carry roughly 3.6%. Sequenced sample: PBMCs or T cells enriched from blood (not recorded which). These receptor sequences come from a woman aged 25 to 39 who had been exposed to COVID-19.

The chain recombines TRBV6-5 with TRBJ1-5, with 10 nucleotides matching TRBD1. The ends lost 6 bases at V and 5 bases at J; junction bases unmatched: 7. Per the germline V gene, CDR1 is MNHEY and CDR2 is SVGAGI. This CDR3 has 15 amino acids. The DNA for the CDR3 is TGTGCCAGCAGGGGGATAGGACAGGGGGATCAGCCCCAGCATTTT. Its protein product is CASRGIGQGDQPQHF.

This sequence joins TRBV27 and TRBJ2-1; 9 nucleotides match TRBD1. V dropped 4 bases and J dropped 8; count of bases not matched to a gene: 9. The germline CDR1 and CDR2 sequences are MNHEY and SMNVEV (reference sequence). CDR3 size: 15 residues. This chain's CDR3 is CASSSRTGVFYEQFF. The CDR3 DNA follows: TGTGCCAGCAGTTCTCGGACAGGGGTATTCTATGAGCAGTTCTTC.

The rearrangement joins TRBV12-3 or TRBV12-4 to TRBJ1-2; D uncertain. This CDR3 region has 13 residues. V was pared by 3 bases and J by 7 bases, with 12 bases between. Written as DNA, the CDR3 is TGTGCCAGCAGTTTTTACCCGGCAGGTGGCTACACCTTC. Its protein product is CASSFYPAGGYTF.

Written as DNA, the CDR3 is TGCGCCAGCAGCCCCGAGACAGGGACAAATGAGCAGTTCTTC. This codes for CASSPETGTNEQFF. The chain employs TRBV5-1 and TRBJ2-1; TRBD1 agrees at 7 bases. The CDR3 is 14 amino acids. With 4 bases clipped from V and 7 bases from J, the junction kept 8 bases outside the gene matches. CDR1 and CDR2 (germline): SGHRS, YFSETQ.

The CDR3 region is CASSPQTANTEAFF. CDR3 nucleotide sequence: TGTGCCAGCTCACCACAGACAGCGAACACTGAAGCTTTCTTT. This chain joins TRBV18 and TRBJ1-1, with D possibly matching TRBD1 (5 bases). CDR1 and CDR2 from the germline V gene are KGHSH and LQKENI. The CDR3 spans 14 residues. The V end lost 1 base, the J end lost 1 base, and 7 bases lay between the germline ends. The complete variable domain, with remaining parts taken from reference TRBV18 and TRBJ1-1, reads NAGVMQNPRHLVRRRGQEARLRCSPMKGHSHVYWYRQLPEEGLKFMVYLQKENIIDESGMPKERFSAEFPKEGPSILRIQQVVRGDSAAYFCASSPQTANTEAFFGQGTRLTVV.

As regards this clone: Different DNA sequences within this sample yield the same CDR3. This chain connects TRBV7-8 to TRBJ1-3, with a weak D call TRBD1 (6 bases). The ends were cut back, 5 bases at V and 0 bases at J, with 8 bases in the middle. The length of the CDR3 is 14 residues. Germline V gene lookup returns CDR1 SGHVS and CDR2 FQNEAQ. DNA for the CDR3: TGTGCCAGCAGCCTGACAGGCTCTGGAAACACCATATATTTT. It is translated as CASSLTGSGNTIYF.

The rearrangement links TRBV19 to TRBJ1-5; tentative D call: TRBD1 (5 bases). Germline lookup yields CDR1 LNHDA and CDR2 SQIVND (reference sequence). V shed 10 bases and J shed 6 bases, with 16 bases lying between them. The length of the CDR3 is 13 residues. This CDR3 is CATSGVVGQPQHF. The CDR3, as DNA: TGTGCCACTTCGGGGGTAGTAGGTCAGCCCCAGCATTTT. The whole variable domain, filled in from reference TRBV19 and TRBJ1-5, reads DGGITQSPKYLFRKEGQNVTLSCEQNLNHDAMYWYRQDPGQGLRLIYYSQIVNDFQKGDIAEGYSVSREKKESFPLTVTSAQKNPTAFYLCATSGVVGQPQHFGDGTRLSIL.

This clone appeared once. This chain joins TRBV5-4 and TRBJ1-2; TRBD1 matches 11 bases. Germline values: CDR1 SGHNT, CDR2 YYREEE (reference sequence). CDR3 length equals 16 residues. Trimming at V came to 0 bases and at J to 4 bases, leaving 5 bases not matched to a gene. For the CDR3, the DNA is TGTGCCAGCAGCTTGGGGACAGGGGGCGAGGGCTATGGCTACACCTTC. Protein product: CASSLGTGGEGYGYTF.

The chain has TRBV19 and TRBJ1-1; D is perhaps TRBD1 (6 bases). The CDR3 is made up of 14 amino acids. The V end was cut by 10 bases, the J end by 0 bases, with 15 bases between. Germline CDR1 reads LNHDA; CDR2 reads SQIVND (reference sequence). DNA for the CDR3: TGTGCCACCAACATGGGGGCGTTGAACACTGAAGCTTTCTTT. It encodes CATNMGALNTEAFF.

The J gene is TRBJ1-1, the V gene TRBV5-1; 12 nucleotides align to TRBD1. The CDR3 extends over 15 amino acids. Germline CDR1 reads SGHRS; CDR2 reads YFSETQ. V lost 4 bases, J lost 6 bases, and 7 bases stayed unmatched. The CDR3 region is CASSPGTGGRAEAFF. CDR3 bases: TGCGCCAGCAGCCCTGGGACAGGGGGCCGCGCTGAAGCTTTCTTT. Variable domain in full (rest from reference TRBV5-1 and TRBJ1-1): KAGVTQTPRYLIKTRGQQVTLSCSPISGHRSVSWYQQTPGQGLQFLFEYFSETQRNKGNFPGRFSGRQFSNSRSEMNVSTLELGDSALYLCASSPGTGGRAEAFFGQGTRLTVV.

This chain's CDR3 is CASGRDRVNQPQHF. The CDR3 DNA reads TGTGCCAGCGGAAGGGACAGGGTAAATCAGCCCCAGCATTTT. This sequence joins TRBV2 and TRBJ1-5; 9 nucleotides agree with TRBD1. CDR1 is SNHLY and CDR2 is FYNNEI in the germline V gene. The CDR3 extends over 14 amino acids. V was pared by 8 bases and J by 4 bases, with 6 bases of the junction left unmatched.

This sequence joins TRBV7-2 and TRBJ2-7; 7 bases agree with TRBD2. Germline V gives CDR1 SGHTA, CDR2 FQGNSA. The CDR3 has 17 amino acids. J gave up 6 bases and V 4 bases, and 18 bases lay outside the gene matches. This CDR3 is CASSSRGRGGGTLEQYF. The CDR3 DNA follows: TGTGCCAGCAGCTCCCGGGGAAGGGGCGGGGGAACTCTCGAGCAGTACTTC.

The chain couples TRBV7-8 to TRBJ1-4, with a tentative D call TRBD1 (6 bases). CDR3 length: 16 residues. V was pared by 4 bases and J by 8 bases, with 20 bases between. CDR1 SGHVS and CDR2 FQNEAQ come from the germline V gene. The CDR3 is CASSSRGAAAREKLFF. For the CDR3, the DNA is TGTGCCAGCAGCTCCAGGGGAGCGGCGGCCCGGGAAAAACTGTTTTTT.

V gene TRBV2 combines with J gene TRBJ2-1; 10 bases agree with TRBD2. V was pared by 5 bases and J by 2 bases, with 3 bases of the junction left unmatched. Germline V gene data show CDR1 as SNHLY and CDR2 as FYNNEI. This CDR3 contains 15 residues. The CDR3 reads CASSLLAGTYNEQFF. CDR3 in DNA: TGTGCCAGCAGTTTACTAGCGGGGACCTACAATGAGCAGTTCTTC.

J is TRBJ2-7 and V is TRBV7-7; 7 positions match TRBD1. V was pared by 5 bases and J by 5 bases, with 21 bases of the junction left unmatched. Germline V gene data show CDR1 as SSHAT and CDR2 as FNYEAQ (reference sequence). The CDR3 has 18 residues. CDR3 nucleotide sequence: TGTGCCAGCAGCCTCCGCCCGACAGGGTTGTACCAGAGCGACGAGCAGTACTTC. Amino acids: CASSLRPTGLYQSDEQYF.

The chain links TRBV19 to TRBJ1-1; no firm D call. The germline V gene encodes CDR1 LNHDA and CDR2 SQIVND (reference sequence). Trimming took 9 bases from V and 1 from J, leaving 21 bases between them. The CDR3 totals 16 residues. CDR3 residues: CASRPTVGARNTEAFF. The CDR3, as DNA: TGTGCCAGCCGGCCAACGGTGGGCGCGCGGAACACTGAAGCTTTCTTT.

This chain links TRBV19 with TRBJ2-3; 12 nucleotides align to TRBD2. The CDR3 is made up of 17 amino acids. Looked up from germline, CDR1 is LNHDA and CDR2 is SQIVND (reference sequence). V lost 0 bases, J lost 0 bases, and 1 base stayed unmatched. The CDR3 loop reads CASSIDGLAGSTDTQYF. The CDR3 DNA is TGTGCCAGTAGTATAGATGGACTAGCGGGGAGCACAGATACGCAGTATTTT.

The rearrangement uses TRBV5-1 and TRBJ2-7; 9 positions match TRBD1. The J segment lost 0 bases and the V segment lost 0 bases, leaving 7 bases of the junction unmatched. Germline V lookup: CDR1 SGHRS, CDR2 YFSETQ. The length of the CDR3 is 17 residues. The CDR3 sequence: CASSLGTGEPISYEQYF. The CDR3 region has the DNA TGCGCCAGCAGCTTGGGGACAGGGGAGCCGATCTCCTACGAGCAGTACTTC.

The chain has TRBV3-1 (or the pseudogene TRBV3-2) and TRBJ2-7; possible D gene TRBD1, 6 bases. From germline, CDR1 is LGHDT and CDR2 YNNKEL (reference sequence). The CDR3 has 13 amino acids. The V end was cut by 1 base, the J end by 4 bases, with 8 bases between. The CDR3 region is CASSQGDRYEQYF. In DNA, the CDR3 is TGTGCCAGCAGCCAAGGAGACAGGTACGAGCAGTACTTC.

A word on this clone: This sample also contains other DNA sequences that code for the same CDR3. The genes are TRBV5-1 and TRBJ1-2; TRBD1 aligns across 8 bases. Per the germline V gene, CDR1 is SGHRS and CDR2 is YFSETQ. The ends lost 4 bases at V and 4 bases at J; junction bases unmatched: 6. The CDR3 extends over 14 amino acids. This CDR3 is CASSLGQGSYGYTF. DNA of the CDR3: TGCGCCAGCAGCCTTGGACAGGGTAGCTATGGCTACACCTTC.

The chain recombines TRBV19 with TRBJ1-3; D may be TRBD1 (5 bases). Germline CDR1 and CDR2: LNHDA and SQIVND (reference sequence). The V and J ends lost 5 bases and 1 base respectively, with 12 bases between them. The CDR3 totals 15 residues. The CDR3 spells CASSADSLSGNTIYF. In DNA, the CDR3 is TGTGCCAGTAGTGCCGACAGTTTGTCTGGAAACACCATATATTTT. Full variable domain (outside the CDR3, taken from reference TRBV19 and TRBJ1-3): DGGITQSPKYLFRKEGQNVTLSCEQNLNHDAMYWYRQDPGQGLRLIYYSQIVNDFQKGDIAEGYSVSREKKESFPLTVTSAQKNPTAFYLCASSADSLSGNTIYFGEGSWLTVV.

V is TRBV19 and J is TRBJ2-1; 8 bases match TRBD2. This CDR3 has 16 residues. Germline loops: CDR1 LNHDA, CDR2 SQIVND (reference sequence). V lost 6 bases to trimming and J lost 2 bases; unmatched junction nucleotides: 9. Here the CDR3 reads CASSPGGGPPYNEQFF. As DNA, the CDR3 is TGTGCCAGTAGCCCCGGGGGGGGACCCCCCTACAATGAGCAGTTCTTC. The variable domain in full, completed from reference TRBV19 and TRBJ2-1, reads DGGITQSPKYLFRKEGQNVTLSCEQNLNHDAMYWYRQDPGQGLRLIYYSQIVNDFQKGDIAEGYSVSREKKESFPLTVTSAQKNPTAFYLCASSPGGGPPYNEQFFGPGTRLTVL.

The chain is built from TRBV6-2 or TRBV6-3 and TRBJ1-5; no firm D call. Germline V CDR1 and CDR2: MNHEY, SVGEGT. The length of the CDR3 is 14 residues. Trimming took 6 bases from V and 6 from J, leaving 15 bases between them. The CDR3, as DNA: TGTGCCAGCAGCCCCCGGGGAAGGGCTCAGCCCCAGCATTTT. It translates to CASSPRGRAQPQHF.

The chain employs TRBV19 and TRBJ1-1; 7 bases agree with TRBD1. This CDR3 is built from 14 residues. In germline, CDR1 is LNHDA, CDR2 SQIVND (reference sequence). J was trimmed by 3 bases and V by 3 bases; bases with no gene match: 4. The CDR3 region is CASSMTGSYTEAFF. CDR3 bases: TGTGCCAGTAGTATGACAGGGTCCTACACTGAAGCTTTCTTT.

The V and J genes are TRBV2 and TRBJ1-5, with D possibly TRBD1 on 6 matching bases. Germline V gene data show CDR1 as SNHLY and CDR2 as FYNNEI. The CDR3 is 18 amino acids. Trimming removed 4 bases at V and 0 bases at J, with 19 bases between. CDR3 sequence (DNA): TGTGCCAGCAGTGTAAAGGTGTCAGGGGCTGATAGCAATCAGCCCCAGCATTTT. Translation gives CASSVKVSGADSNQPQHF.

This chain links TRBV18 with TRBJ1-1; D unclear. Trimming cost V 6 bases and J 4 bases, with 9 bases left between them. CDR1 and CDR2 from the germline V gene are KGHSH and LQKENI. The CDR3 contains 12 residues. The CDR3 DNA sequence: TGTGCCAGCTCGCCTATTGGCACTGAAGCTTTCTTT. Its protein product is CASSPIGTEAFF. Supplemented by reference TRBV18 and TRBJ1-1, the full variable domain reads NAGVMQNPRHLVRRRGQEARLRCSPMKGHSHVYWYRQLPEEGLKFMVYLQKENIIDESGMPKERFSAEFPKEGPSILRIQQVVRGDSAAYFCASSPIGTEAFFGQGTRLTVV.

The genes are TRBV6-6 and TRBJ1-2; D is unresolved. Germline V CDR1 and CDR2: MNHNY, SVGAGI (reference sequence). V was trimmed by 0 bases and J by 0 bases, leaving 11 bases between them. This CDR3 region has 16 residues. CDR3 in amino acids: CASSYSTGSTNYGYTF. The CDR3 DNA reads TGTGCCAGCAGTTACTCGACGGGGTCAACTAACTATGGCTACACCTTC.

The chain couples TRBV3-1 (or the pseudogene TRBV3-2) to TRBJ1-4; a possible D gene is TRBD1 (5 bases). Trimming left V 1 base short and J 0 bases short, with 9 bases between. CDR3 size: 16 residues. The germline gives CDR1 LGHDT, CDR2 YNNKEL (reference sequence). The CDR3 DNA follows: TGTGCCAGCAGCCAAGCCCGACAGACAACTAATGAAAAACTGTTTTTT. Translated, it gives CASSQARQTTNEKLFF.

This clone appeared a single time. V usage is TRBV11-2 and J usage is TRBJ2-7, with TRBD1 matching over 9 bases. The CDR3 totals 15 residues. Germline CDR1 SGHAT, CDR2 FQNNGV. J gave up 3 bases and V 3 bases, and 6 bases lay outside the gene matches. CDR3 loop: CASSLGTGGFYEQYF. In DNA form, the CDR3 reads TGTGCCAGCAGCTTGGGAACAGGGGGCTTCTACGAGCAGTACTTC.